This T cell receptor (beta chain) derives from a study of memory CD4+ T cells and cytomegalovirus serostatus. Study results and caveats: The CMV-associated TCR signature appears largely within the CD4+ memory repertoire. Repertoires predicted CMV serostatus with median bootstrapped AUC of roughly 0.96.

V lost 2 bases and J lost 3, with 7 bases in between. There are 13 residues in the CDR3. CDR1 is SGHTA and CDR2 is FQGTGA in the germline V gene. The sort gate was single viable CD3+CD4+CD8-CD45RO+ cells for memory CD4+ T cells. To note about this clone: As yet, its antigen is unknown.

Original processing methods: Out-of-frame sequences were removed, leaving about 2.2 million distinct TCRbeta sequences. The repertoire was sequenced with immunoSEQ multiplex PCR; TCRdb's copy has only in-frame clones and lacks some. That table furnishes V, J and clone size, whereas the DNA furnished D and trimming. The data contain 60,000 to 75,000 clones, around three quarters of them singletons. This chain links TRBV7-3 with TRBJ1-1; maybe TRBD1 (6 bases). The receptor was isolated from an adult in good health and CMV-seronegative. Some clones in this sample may be carry-over from other donors' samples. The sequenced sample was memory CD4+ T cells from blood. Here the CDR3 DNA reads TGTGCCAGCAGCTTACAGGGGTACACTGAAGCTTTCTTT. It translates to CASSLQGYTEAFF.